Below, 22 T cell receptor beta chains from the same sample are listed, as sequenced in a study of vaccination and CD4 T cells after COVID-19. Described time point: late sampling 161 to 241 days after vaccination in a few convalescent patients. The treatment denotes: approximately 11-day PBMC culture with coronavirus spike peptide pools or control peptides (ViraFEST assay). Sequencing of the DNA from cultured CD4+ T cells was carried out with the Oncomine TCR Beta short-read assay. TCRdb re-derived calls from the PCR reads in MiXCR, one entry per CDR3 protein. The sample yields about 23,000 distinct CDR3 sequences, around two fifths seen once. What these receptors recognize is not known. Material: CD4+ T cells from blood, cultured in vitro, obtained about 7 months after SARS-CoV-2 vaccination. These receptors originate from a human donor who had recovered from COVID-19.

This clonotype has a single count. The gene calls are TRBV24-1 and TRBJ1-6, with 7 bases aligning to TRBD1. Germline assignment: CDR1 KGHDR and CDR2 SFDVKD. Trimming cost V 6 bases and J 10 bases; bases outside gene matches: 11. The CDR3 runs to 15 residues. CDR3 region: CATSYQTGVGSPLHF. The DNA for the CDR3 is TGTGCCACCAGTTACCAAACAGGGGTTGGGTCACCCCTCCACTTT.

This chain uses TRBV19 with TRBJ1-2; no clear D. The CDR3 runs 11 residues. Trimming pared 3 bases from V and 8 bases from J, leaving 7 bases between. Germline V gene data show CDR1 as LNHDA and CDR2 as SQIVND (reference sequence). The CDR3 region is CASSIQGGYTF. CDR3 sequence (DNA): TGTGCCAGTAGTATCCAAGGGGGCTACACCTTC.

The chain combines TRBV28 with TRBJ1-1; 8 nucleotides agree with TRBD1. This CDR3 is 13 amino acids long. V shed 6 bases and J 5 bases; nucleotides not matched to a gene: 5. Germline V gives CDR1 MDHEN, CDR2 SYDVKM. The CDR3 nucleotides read TGTGCCAGCAGGGAGACAGGGGCTACTGAAGCTTTCTTT. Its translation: CASRETGATEAFF. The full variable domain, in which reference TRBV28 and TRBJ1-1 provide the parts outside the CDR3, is DVKVTQSSRYLVKRTGEKVFLECVQDMDHENMFWYRQDPGLGLRLIYFSYDVKMKEKGDIPEGYSVSREKKERFSLILESASTNQTSMYLCASRETGATEAFFGQGTRLTVV.

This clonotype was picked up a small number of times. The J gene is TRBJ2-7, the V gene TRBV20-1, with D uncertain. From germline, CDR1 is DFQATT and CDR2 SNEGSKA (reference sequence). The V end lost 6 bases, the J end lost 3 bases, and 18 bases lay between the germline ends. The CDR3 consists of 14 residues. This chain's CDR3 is CSAEGRGISYEQYF. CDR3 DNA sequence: TGCAGTGCCGAAGGGCGAGGAATCAGCTACGAGCAGTACTTC.

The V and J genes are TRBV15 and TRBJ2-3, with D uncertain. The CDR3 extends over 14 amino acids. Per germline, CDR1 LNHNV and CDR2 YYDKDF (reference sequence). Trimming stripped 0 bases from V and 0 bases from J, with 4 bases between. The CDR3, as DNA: TGTGCCACCAGCAGAGAGGCCAGCACAGATACGCAGTATTTT. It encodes CATSREASTDTQYF.

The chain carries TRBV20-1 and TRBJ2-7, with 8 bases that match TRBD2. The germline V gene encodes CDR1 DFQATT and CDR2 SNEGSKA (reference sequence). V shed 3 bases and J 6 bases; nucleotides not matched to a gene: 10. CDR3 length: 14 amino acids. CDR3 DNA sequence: TGCAGTGCTAGGAGACTAGCGTCTCTTCGCGAGCAGTACTTC. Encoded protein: CSARRLASLREQYF.

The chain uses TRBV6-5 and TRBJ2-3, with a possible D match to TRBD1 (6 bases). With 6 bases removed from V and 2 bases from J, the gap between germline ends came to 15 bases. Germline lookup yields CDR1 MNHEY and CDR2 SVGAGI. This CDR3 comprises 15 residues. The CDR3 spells CASSYRAIHTDTQYF. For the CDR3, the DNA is TGTGCCAGCAGCTACAGGGCTATCCACACAGATACGCAGTATTTT.

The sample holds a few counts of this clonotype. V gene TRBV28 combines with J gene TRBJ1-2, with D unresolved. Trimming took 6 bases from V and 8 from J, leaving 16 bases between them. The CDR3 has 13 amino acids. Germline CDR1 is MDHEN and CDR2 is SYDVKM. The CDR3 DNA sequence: TGTGCCAGCAGCCTCGGAGGGCGTAGAGGCTACACCTTC. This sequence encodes CASSLGGRRGYTF.

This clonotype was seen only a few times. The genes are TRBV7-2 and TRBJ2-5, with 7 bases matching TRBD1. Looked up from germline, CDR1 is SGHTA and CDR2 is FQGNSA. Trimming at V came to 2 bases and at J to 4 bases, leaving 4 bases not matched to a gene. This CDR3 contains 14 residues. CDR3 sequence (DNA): TGTGCCAGCAGCTTACTGTACAGGGGAGAGACCCAGTACTTC. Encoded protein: CASSLLYRGETQYF.

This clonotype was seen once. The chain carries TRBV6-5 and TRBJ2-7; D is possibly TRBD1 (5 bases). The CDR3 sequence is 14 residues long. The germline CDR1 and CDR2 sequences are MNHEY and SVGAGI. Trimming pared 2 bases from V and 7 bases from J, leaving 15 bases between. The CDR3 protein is CASSYLRGAREQYF. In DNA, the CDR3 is TGTGCCAGCAGTTACCTTAGGGGCGCAAGGGAGCAGTACTTC.

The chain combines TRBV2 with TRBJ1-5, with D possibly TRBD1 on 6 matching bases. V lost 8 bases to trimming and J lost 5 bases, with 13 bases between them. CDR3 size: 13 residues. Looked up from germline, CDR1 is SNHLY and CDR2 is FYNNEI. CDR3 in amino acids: CASDQGKDQPQHF. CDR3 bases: TGTGCCAGCGACCAGGGGAAGGATCAGCCCCAGCATTTT. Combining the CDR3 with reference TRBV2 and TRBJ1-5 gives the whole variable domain EPEVTQTPSHQVTQMGQEVILRCVPISNHLYFYWYRQILGQKVEFLVSFYNNEISEKSEIFDDQFSVERPDGSNFTLKIRSTKLEDSAMYFCASDQGKDQPQHFGDGTRLSIL.

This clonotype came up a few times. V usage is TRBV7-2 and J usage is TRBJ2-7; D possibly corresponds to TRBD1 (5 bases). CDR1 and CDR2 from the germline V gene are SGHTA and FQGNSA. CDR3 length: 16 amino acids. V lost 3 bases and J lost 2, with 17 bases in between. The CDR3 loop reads CASSFQLTQAAYEQYF. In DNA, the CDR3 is TGTGCCAGCAGCTTCCAACTTACACAGGCCGCCTACGAGCAGTACTTC.

The CDR3 nucleotides are TGTGCCAGTAGGGACAGGGAAGCCACCGGGGAGCTGTTTTTT. Its translation: CASRDREATGELFF. The chain has TRBV19 and TRBJ2-2; TRBD1 matches at 8 bases. CDR3 size: 14 residues. The germline gives CDR1 LNHDA, CDR2 SQIVND (reference sequence). Losses at the gene ends were 6 bases for V and 4 bases for J; bases not matched to a gene: 4.

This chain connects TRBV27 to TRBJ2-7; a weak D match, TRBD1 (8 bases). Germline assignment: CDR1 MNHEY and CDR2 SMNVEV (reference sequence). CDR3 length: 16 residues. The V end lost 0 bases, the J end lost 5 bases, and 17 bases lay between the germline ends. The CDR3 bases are TGTGCCAGCAGTTTATCTCCAAGGACAGGGAGGGACGAGCAGTACTTC. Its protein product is CASSLSPRTGRDEQYF.

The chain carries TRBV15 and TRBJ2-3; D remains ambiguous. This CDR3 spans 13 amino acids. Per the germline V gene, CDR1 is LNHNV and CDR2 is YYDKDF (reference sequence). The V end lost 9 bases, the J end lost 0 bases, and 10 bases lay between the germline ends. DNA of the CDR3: TGTGCCACGCGGATGGTAAGCACAGATACGCAGTATTTT. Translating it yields CATRMVSTDTQYF.

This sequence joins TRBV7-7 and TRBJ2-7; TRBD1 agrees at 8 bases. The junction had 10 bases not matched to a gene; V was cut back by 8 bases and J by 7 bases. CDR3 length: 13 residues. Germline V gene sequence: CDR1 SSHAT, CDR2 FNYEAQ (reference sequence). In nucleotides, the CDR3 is TGTGCCAGCGCCCAAGGACAGGGTGAGGAGCAGTACTTC. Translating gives CASAQGQGEEQYF. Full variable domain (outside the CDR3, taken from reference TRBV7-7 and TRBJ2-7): GAGVSQSPRYKVTKRGQDVTLRCDPISSHATLYWYQQALGQGPEFLTYFNYEAQPDKSGLPSDRFSAERPEGSISTLTIQRTEQRDSAMYRCASAQGQGEEQYFGPGTRLTVT.

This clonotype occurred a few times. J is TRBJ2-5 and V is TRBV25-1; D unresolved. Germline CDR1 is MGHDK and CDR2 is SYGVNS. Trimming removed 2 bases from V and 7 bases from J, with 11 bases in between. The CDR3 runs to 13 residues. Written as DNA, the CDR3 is TGTGCCAGCAGTGAAGGAGCAGTCGGGACCCAGTACTTC. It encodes CASSEGAVGTQYF. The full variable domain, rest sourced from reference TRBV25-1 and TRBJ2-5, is EADIYQTPRYLVIGTGKKITLECSQTMGHDKMYWYQQDPGMELHLIHYSYGVNSTEKGDLSSESTVSRIRTEHFPLTLESARPSHTSQYLCASSEGAVGTQYFGPGTRLLVL.

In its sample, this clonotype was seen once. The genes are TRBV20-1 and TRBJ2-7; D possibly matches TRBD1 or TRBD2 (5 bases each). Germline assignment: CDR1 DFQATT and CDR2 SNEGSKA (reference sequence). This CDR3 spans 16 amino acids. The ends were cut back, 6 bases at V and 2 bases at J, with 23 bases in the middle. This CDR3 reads CSARVLTGVRTYEQYF. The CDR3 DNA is TGCAGTGCCAGGGTCTTGACCGGGGTAAGAACCTACGAGCAGTACTTC.

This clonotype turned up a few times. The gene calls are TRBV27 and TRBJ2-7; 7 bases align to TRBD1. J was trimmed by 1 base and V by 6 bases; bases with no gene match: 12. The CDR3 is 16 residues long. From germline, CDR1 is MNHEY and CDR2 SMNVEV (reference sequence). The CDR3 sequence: CASRKSRGTPSYEQYF. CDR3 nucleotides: TGTGCCAGCAGGAAGAGCAGGGGGACCCCTTCCTACGAGCAGTACTTC.

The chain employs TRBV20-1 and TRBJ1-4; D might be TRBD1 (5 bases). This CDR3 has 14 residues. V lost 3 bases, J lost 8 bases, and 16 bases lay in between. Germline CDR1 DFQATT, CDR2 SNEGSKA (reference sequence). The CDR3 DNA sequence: TGCAGTGCTAGTGACAGCCGAGCGGGGGAAAAACTGTTTTTT. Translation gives CSASDSRAGEKLFF.

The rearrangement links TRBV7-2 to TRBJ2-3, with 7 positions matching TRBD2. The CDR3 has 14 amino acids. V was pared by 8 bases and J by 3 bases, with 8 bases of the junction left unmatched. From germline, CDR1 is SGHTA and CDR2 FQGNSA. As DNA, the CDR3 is TGTGCCAGCCTTCTTAATAGCGGGACAGATACGCAGTATTTT. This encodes CASLLNSGTDTQYF. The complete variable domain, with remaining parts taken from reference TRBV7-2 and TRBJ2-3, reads GAGVSQSPSNKVTEKGKDVELRCDPISGHTALYWYRQSLGQGLEFLIYFQGNSAPDKSGLPSDRFSAERTGGSVSTLTIQRTQQEDSAVYLCASLLNSGTDTQYFGPGTRLTVL.

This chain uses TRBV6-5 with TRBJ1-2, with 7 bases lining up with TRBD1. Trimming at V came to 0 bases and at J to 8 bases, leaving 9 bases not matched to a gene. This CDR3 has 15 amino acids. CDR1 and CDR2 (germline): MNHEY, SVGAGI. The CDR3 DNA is TGTGCCAGCAGTTACTCGTTCGTTAGGGGGCAAGGCTACACCTTC. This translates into CASSYSFVRGQGYTF.